A selection of T cell receptor beta chains follows, all from one sample in a study of T-cell memory formation after mild COVID-19. MiXCR, applied by TCRdb to the 5' RACE reads, yields one record per CDR3 protein. The table lists 450,000 to 650,000 distinct CDR3 sequences, about 22% of them singletons. The sequenced sample consisted of PBMCs or a T cell subset sorted from them (not recorded which). These receptors all come from an adult woman who had mild COVID-19 (a few samples of this study predate the infection). Cell type and time point are not known. Each CDR3 is given with its conserved first and last residue.

J: TRBJ2-1; V: TRBV7-9; CDR3: CASSALWLSGNNEQFF
J: TRBJ1-2; V: TRBV11-2; CDR3: CASSLSSIYGYTF
J: TRBJ1-1; V: TRBV20-1; CDR3: CSASKGGNTEAFF
J: TRBJ2-1; V: TRBV6-2/TRBV6-3; CDR3: CASATKVYNEQFF
J: TRBJ2-1; V: TRBV27; CDR3: CASSPWTSGTSGHWGEQFF
J: TRBJ2-2; V: TRBV20-1; CDR3: CSAMFDKNTGELFF
J: TRBJ2-1; V: TRBV7-9; CDR3: CASCGQVIDEQFF
J: TRBJ1-4; V: TRBV11-3; CDR3: CASSLGTGMEKLFF
J: TRBJ2-1; V: TRBV12-3/TRBV12-4; CDR3: CASSLMHPLGGNYNEQFF
J: TRBJ1-2; V: TRBV10-3; CDR3: CAISEQTYGYTF
J: TRBJ2-2; V: TRBV12-3/TRBV12-4; CDR3: CASSRAFLRQANTGELFF